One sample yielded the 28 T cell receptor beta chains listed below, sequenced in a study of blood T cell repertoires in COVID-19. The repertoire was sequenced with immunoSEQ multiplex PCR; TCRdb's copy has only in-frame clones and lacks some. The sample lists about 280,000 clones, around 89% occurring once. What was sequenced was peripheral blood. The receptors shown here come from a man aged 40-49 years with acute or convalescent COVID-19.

The DNA of the CDR3 is TGCGCCAGCAGCTTGGACGCGGGGGGGCTTAATGAGCAGTTCTTC. Its protein is CASSLDAGGLNEQFF. The rearrangement joins TRBV5-1 to TRBJ2-1, with 9 bases aligning to TRBD2. V lost 0 bases, J lost 7 bases, and 5 bases stayed unmatched. The CDR3 runs to 15 residues. Germline V gene data show CDR1 as SGHRS and CDR2 as YFSETQ.

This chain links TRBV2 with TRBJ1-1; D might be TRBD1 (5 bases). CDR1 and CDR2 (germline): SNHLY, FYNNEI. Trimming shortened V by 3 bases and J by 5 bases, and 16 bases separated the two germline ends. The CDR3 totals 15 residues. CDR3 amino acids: CASSDRGQGRTEAFF. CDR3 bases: TGTGCCAGCAGTGATCGTGGGCAGGGAAGGACTGAAGCTTTCTTT. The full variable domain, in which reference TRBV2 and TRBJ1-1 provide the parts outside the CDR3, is EPEVTQTPSHQVTQMGQEVILRCVPISNHLYFYWYRQILGQKVEFLVSFYNNEISEKSEIFDDQFSVERPDGSNFTLKIRSTKLEDSAMYFCASSDRGQGRTEAFFGQGTRLTVV.

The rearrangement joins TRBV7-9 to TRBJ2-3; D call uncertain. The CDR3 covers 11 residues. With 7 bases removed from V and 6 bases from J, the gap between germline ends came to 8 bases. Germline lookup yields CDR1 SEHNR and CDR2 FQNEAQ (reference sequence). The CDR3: CASTSRDTQYF. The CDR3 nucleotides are TGTGCCAGCACCTCTCGGGATACGCAGTATTTT.

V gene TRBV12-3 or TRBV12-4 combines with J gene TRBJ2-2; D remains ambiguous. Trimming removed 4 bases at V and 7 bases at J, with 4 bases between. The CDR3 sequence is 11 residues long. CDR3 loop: CASSSIGELFF. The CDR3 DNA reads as TGTGCCAGCAGTTCTATCGGGGAGCTGTTTTTT.

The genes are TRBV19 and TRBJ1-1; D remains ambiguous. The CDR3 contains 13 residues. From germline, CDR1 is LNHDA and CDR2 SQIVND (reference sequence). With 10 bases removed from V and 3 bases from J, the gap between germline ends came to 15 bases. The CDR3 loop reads CATQTGGYTEAFF. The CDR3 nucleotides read TGTGCCACCCAGACCGGCGGGTACACTGAAGCTTTCTTT.

The CDR3 DNA sequence: TGTGCCAGCAGCCAAGGCGTTTCTTGGATAGCGAACTCCTACGAGCAGTACTTC. Encoded protein: CASSQGVSWIANSYEQYF. The chain uses TRBV3-1 (or the pseudogene TRBV3-2) and TRBJ2-7, with TRBD2 as a possible D gene (5 bases). V gave up 1 base and J gave up 0 bases, with 19 bases separating them. The CDR3 contains 18 residues. Per germline, CDR1 LGHDT and CDR2 YNNKEL (reference sequence).

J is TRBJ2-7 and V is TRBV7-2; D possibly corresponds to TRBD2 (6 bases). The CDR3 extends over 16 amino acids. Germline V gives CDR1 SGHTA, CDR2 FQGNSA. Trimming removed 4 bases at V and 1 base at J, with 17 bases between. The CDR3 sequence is CASSWGSAGYSYEQYF. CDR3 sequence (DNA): TGTGCCAGCAGCTGGGGATCGGCGGGATATTCCTACGAGCAGTACTTC.

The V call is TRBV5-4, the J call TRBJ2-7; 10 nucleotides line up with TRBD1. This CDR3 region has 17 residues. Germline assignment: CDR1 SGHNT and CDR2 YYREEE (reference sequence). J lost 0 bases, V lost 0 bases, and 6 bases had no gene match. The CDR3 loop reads CASSLGGTGASSYEQYF. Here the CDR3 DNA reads TGTGCCAGCAGCTTGGGAGGGACAGGGGCTTCCTCCTACGAGCAGTACTTC.

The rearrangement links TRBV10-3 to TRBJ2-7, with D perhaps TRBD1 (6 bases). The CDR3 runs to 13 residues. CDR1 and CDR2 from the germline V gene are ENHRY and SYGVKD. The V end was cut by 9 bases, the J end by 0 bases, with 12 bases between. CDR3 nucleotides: TGTGCCATAGGACAGTTGAGCTCCTACGAGCAGTACTTC. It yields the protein CAIGQLSSYEQYF.

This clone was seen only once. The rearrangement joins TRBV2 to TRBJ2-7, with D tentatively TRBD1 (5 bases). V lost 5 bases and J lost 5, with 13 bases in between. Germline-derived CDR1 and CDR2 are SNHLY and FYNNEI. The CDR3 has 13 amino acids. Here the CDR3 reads CASSPITGNEQYF. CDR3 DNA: TGTGCCAGCAGTCCGATTACAGGAAACGAGCAGTACTTC.

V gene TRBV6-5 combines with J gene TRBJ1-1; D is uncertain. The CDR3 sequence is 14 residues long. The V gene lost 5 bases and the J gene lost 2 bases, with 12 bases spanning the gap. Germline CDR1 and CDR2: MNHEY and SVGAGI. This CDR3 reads CASSRGDLNTEAFF. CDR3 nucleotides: TGTGCCAGCAGTCGTGGAGATCTTAACACTGAAGCTTTCTTT.

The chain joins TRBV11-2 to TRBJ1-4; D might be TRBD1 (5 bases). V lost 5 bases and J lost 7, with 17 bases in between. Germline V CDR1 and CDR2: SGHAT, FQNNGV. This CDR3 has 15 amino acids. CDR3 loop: CASSKSGRKGEKLFF. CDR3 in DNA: TGTGCCAGCAGCAAGTCAGGGAGGAAAGGTGAAAAACTGTTTTTT. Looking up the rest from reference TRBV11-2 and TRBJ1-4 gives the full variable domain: EAGVAQSPRYKIIEKRQSVAFWCNPISGHATLYWYQQILGQGPKLLIQFQNNGVVDDSQLPKDRFSAERLKGVDSTLKIQPAKLEDSAVYLCASSKSGRKGEKLFFGSGTQLSVL.

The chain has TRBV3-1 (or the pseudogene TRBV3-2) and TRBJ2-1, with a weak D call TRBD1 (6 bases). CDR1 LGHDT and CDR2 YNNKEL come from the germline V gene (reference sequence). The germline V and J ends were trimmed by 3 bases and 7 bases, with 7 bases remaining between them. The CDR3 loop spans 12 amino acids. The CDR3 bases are TGTGCCAGCAGCCATCAGGGGAATGAGCAGTTCTTC. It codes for CASSHQGNEQFF.

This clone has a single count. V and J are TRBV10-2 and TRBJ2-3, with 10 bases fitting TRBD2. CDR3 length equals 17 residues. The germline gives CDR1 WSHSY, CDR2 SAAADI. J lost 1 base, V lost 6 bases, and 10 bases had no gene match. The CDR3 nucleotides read TGCGCCAGCAGCCCCCAACTAGCGGGGTGGGGCACAGATACGCAGTATTTT. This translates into CASSPQLAGWGTDTQYF.

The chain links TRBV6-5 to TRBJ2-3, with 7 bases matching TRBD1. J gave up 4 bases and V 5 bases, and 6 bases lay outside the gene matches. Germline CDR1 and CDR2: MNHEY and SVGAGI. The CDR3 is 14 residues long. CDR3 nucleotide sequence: TGTGCCAGCAGTCTTCGACAGGGATCAGATACGCAGTATTTT. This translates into CASSLRQGSDTQYF.

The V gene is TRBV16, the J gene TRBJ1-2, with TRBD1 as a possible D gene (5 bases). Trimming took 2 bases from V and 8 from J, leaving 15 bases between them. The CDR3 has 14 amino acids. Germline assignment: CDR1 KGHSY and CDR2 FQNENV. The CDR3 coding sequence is TGTGCCAGCAGCCAAATCCTGGGGACTAAAGGCTACACCTTC. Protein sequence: CASSQILGTKGYTF.

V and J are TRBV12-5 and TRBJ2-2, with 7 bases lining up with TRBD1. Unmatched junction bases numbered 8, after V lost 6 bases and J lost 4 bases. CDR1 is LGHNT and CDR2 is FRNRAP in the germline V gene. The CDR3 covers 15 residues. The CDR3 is CASGIGGLGTGELFF. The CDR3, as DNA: TGTGCTAGTGGCATAGGGGGCCTTGGCACCGGGGAGCTGTTTTTT. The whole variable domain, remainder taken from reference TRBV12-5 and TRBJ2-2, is DARVTQTPRHKVTEMGQEVTMRCQPILGHNTVFWYRQTMMQGLELLAYFRNRAPLDDSGMPKDRFSAEMPDATLATLKIQPSEPRDSAVYFCASGIGGLGTGELFFGEGSRLTVL.

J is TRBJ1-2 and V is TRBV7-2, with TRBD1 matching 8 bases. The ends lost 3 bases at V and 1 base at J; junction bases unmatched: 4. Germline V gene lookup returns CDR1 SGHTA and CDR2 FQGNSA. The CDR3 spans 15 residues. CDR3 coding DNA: TGTGCCAGCAGCTTCCGGGACAGGATTAACTATGGCTACACCTTC. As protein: CASSFRDRINYGYTF.

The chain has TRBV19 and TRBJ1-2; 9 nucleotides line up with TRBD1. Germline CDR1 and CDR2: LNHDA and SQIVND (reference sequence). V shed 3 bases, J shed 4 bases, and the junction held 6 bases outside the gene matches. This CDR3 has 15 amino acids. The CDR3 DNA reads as TGTGCCAGTAGTATCCGACAGGGGGAGAGCTATGGCTACACCTTC. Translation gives CASSIRQGESYGYTF.

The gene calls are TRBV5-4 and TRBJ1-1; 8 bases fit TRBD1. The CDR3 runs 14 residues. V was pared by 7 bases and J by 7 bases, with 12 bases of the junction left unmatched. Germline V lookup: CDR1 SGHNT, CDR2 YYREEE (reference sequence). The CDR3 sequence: CASSRETGVVEAFF. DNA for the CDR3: TGTGCCAGCTCCAGGGAGACAGGGGTCGTTGAAGCTTTCTTT.

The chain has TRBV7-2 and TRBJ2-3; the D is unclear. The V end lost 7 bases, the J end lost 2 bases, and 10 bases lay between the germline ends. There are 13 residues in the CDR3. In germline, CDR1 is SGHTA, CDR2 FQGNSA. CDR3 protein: CASTSEHTDTQYF. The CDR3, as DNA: TGTGCCAGCACCTCCGAGCACACAGATACGCAGTATTTT.

The CDR3, as DNA: TGTGCCAGCAGCTTATATTCCTGGGAGGGGGATGAGCAGTTCTTC. The encoded protein is CASSLYSWEGDEQFF. The chain carries TRBV7-9 and TRBJ2-1; perhaps TRBD2 as D (7 bases). Trimming removed 2 bases at V and 8 bases at J, with 16 bases between. The germline gives CDR1 SEHNR, CDR2 FQNEAQ (reference sequence). The CDR3 extends over 15 amino acids.

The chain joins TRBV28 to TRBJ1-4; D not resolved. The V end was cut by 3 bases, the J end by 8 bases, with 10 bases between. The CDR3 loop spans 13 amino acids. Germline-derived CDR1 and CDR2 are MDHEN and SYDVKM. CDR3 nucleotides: TGTGCCAGCAGTTTTTCGGGAGGCGAAAAACTGTTTTTT. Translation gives CASSFSGGEKLFF.

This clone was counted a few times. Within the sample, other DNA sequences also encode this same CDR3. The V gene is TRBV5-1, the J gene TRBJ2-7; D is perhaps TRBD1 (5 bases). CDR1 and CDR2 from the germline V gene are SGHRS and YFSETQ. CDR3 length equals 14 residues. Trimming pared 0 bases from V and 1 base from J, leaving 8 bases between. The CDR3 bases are TGCGCCAGCAGCTTGGTTGCAGGGTCCTACGAGCAGTACTTC. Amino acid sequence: CASSLVAGSYEQYF.

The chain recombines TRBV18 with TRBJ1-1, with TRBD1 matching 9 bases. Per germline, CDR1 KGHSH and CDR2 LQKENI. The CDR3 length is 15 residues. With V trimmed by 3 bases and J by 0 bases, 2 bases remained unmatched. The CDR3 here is CASSPRDRVNTEAFF. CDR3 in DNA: TGTGCCAGCTCACCCCGGGACAGGGTGAACACTGAAGCTTTCTTT.

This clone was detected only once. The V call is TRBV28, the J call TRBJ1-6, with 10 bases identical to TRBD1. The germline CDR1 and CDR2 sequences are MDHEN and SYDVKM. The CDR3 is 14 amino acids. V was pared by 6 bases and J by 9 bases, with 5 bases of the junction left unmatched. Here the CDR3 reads CASRGTGAGSPLHF. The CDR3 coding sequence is TGTGCCAGCAGGGGGACAGGGGCGGGTTCACCCCTCCACTTT.

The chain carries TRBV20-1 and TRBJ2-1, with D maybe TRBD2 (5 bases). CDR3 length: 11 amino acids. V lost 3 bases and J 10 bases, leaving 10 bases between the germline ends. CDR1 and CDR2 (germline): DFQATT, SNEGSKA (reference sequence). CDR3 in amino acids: CSASLSVEQFF. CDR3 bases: TGCAGTGCTAGTCTTAGCGTAGAGCAGTTCTTC.

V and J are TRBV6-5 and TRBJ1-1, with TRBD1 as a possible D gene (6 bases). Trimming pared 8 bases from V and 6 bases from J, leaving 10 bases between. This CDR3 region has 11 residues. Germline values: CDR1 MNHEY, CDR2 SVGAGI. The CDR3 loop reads CASQGIAEAFF. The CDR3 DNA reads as TGTGCCAGCCAGGGGATCGCTGAAGCTTTCTTT.